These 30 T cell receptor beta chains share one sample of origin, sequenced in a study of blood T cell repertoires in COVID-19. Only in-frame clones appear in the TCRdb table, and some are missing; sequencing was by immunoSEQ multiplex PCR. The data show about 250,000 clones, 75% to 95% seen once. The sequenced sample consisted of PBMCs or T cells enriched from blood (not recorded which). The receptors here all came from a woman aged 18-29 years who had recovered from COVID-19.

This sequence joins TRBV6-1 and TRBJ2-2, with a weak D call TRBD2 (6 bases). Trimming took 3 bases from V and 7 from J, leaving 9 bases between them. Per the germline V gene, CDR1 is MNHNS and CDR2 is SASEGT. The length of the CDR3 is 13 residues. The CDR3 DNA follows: TGTGCCAGCAGTGAGGAGGGAATCGGGGAGCTGTTTTTT. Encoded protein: CASSEEGIGELFF.

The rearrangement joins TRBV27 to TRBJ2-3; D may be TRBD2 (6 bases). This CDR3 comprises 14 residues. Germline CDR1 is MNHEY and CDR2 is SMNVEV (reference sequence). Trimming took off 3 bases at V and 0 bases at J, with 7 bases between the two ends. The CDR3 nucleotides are TGTGCCAGCAGTTTTAGCGGCAGCACAGATACGCAGTATTTT. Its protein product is CASSFSGSTDTQYF.

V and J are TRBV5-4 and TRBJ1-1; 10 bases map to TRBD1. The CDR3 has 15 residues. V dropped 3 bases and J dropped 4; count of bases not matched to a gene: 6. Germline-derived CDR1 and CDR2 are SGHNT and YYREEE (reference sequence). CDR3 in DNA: TGTGCCAGCAGCTCCCGGACAGGGGGGAGCACTGAAGCTTTCTTT. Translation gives CASSSRTGGSTEAFF.

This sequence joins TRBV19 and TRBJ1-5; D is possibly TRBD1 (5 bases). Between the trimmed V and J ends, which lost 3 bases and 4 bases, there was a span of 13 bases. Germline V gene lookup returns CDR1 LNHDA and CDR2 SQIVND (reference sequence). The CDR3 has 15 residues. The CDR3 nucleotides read TGTGCCAGTAGTATCGATCACGCAGGGAATCAGCCCCAGCATTTT. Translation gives CASSIDHAGNQPQHF.

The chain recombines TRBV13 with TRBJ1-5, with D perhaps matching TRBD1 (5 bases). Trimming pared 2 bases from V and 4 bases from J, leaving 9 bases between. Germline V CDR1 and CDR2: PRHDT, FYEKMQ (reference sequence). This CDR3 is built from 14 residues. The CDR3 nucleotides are TGTGCCAGCAGCTTACAGGGAAATAATCAGCCCCAGCATTTT. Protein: CASSLQGNNQPQHF.

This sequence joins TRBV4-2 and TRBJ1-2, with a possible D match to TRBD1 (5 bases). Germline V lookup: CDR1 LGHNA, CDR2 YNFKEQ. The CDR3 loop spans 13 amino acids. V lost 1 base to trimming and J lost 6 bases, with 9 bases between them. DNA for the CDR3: TGTGCCAGCAGCCAAGGGACGGGGGATGGCTACACCTTC. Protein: CASSQGTGDGYTF.

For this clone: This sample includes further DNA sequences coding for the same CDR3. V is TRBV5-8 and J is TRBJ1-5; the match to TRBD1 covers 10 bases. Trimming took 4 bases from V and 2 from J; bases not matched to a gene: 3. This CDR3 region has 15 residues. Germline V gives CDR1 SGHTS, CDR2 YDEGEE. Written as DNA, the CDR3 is TGTGCCAGCAGCCCCGGGACAGGGGGCAATCAGCCCCAGCATTTT. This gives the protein CASSPGTGGNQPQHF.

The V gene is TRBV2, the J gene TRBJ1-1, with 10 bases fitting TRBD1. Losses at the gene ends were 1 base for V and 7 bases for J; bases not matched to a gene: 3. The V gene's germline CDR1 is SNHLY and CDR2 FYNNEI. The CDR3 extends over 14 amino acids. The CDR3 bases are TGTGCCAGCAGTGAAGAGACAGGGGGCAGTGAAGCTTTCTTT. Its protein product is CASSEETGGSEAFF.

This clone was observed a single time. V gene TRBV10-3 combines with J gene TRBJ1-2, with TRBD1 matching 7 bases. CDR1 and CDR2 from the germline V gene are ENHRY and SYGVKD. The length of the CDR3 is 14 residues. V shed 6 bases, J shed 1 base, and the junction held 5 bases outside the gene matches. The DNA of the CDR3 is TGTGCCATCAGAACCCGGGACAGTAACTATGGCTACACCTTC. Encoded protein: CAIRTRDSNYGYTF.

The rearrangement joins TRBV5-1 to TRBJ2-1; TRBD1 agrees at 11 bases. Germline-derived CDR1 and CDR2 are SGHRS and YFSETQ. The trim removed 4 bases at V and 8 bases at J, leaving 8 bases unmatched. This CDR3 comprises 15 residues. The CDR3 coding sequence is TGCGCCAGCAGCACAGGACAGGGGGCGATAGATGAGCAGTTCTTC. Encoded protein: CASSTGQGAIDEQFF.

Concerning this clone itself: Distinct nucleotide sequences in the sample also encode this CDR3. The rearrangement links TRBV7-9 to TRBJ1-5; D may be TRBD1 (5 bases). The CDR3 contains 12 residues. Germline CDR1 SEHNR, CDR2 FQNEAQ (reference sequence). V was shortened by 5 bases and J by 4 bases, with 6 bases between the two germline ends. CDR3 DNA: TGTGCCAGCAGCGCAGGGAATCAGCCCCAGCATTTT. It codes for CASSAGNQPQHF.

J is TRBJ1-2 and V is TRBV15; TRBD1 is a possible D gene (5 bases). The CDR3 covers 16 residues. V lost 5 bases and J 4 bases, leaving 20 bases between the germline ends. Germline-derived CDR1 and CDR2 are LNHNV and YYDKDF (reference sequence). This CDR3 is CATSGPLGPLSYGYTF. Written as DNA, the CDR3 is TGTGCCACCAGCGGACCCTTGGGGCCCCTCTCCTATGGCTACACCTTC.

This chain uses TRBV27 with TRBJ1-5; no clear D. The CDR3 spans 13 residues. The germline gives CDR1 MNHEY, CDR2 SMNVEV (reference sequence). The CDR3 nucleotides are TGTGCGACTGGTCCCGGGTGGGATCAGCCCCAGCATTTT. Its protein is CATGPGWDQPQHF.

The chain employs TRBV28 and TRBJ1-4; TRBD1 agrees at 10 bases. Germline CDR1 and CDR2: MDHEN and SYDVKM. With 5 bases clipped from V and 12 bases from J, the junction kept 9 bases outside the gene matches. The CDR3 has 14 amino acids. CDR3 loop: CASSPGTGEVELFF. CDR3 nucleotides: TGTGCCAGCAGTCCCGGGACAGGGGAGGTGGAACTGTTTTTT.

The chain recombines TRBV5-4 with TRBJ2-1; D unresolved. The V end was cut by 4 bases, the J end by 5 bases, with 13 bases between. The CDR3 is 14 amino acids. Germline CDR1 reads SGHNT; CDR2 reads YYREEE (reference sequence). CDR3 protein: CASSLNGPDNEQFF. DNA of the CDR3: TGTGCCAGCAGCCTGAATGGCCCCGACAATGAGCAGTTCTTC.

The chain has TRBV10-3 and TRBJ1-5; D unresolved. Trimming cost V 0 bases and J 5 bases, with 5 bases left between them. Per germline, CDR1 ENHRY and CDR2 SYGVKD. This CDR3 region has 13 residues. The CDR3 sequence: CAISESRDQPQHF. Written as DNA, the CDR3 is TGTGCCATCAGTGAGTCCCGTGATCAGCCCCAGCATTTT.

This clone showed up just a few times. CDR3 nucleotides: TGTGCCAGCAGCGTCGGGACAGGGATTAACATTCAGTACTTC. This codes for CASSVGTGINIQYF. The rearrangement uses TRBV9 and TRBJ2-4; 9 bases are shared with TRBD1. V shed 2 bases, J shed 7 bases, and the junction held 4 bases outside the gene matches. The CDR3 has 14 residues. Germline CDR1 is SGDLS and CDR2 is YYNGEE.

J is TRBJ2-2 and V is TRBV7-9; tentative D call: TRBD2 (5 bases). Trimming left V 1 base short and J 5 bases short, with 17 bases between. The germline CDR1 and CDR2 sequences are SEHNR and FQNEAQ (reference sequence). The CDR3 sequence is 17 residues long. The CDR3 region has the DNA TGTGCCAGCAGCTTAGGCGGTACGAGGGCTCCGACCGGGGAGCTGTTTTTT. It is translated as CASSLGGTRAPTGELFF. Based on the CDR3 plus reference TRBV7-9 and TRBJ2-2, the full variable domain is DTGVSQNPRHKITKRGQNVTFRCDPISEHNRLYWYRQTLGQGPEFLTYFQNEAQLEKSRLLSDRFSAERPKGSFSTLEIQRTEQGDSAMYLCASSLGGTRAPTGELFFGEGSRLTVL.

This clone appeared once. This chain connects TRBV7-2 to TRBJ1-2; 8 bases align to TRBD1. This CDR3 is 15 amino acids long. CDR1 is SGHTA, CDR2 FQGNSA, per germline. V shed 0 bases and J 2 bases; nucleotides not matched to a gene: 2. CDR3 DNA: TGTGCCAGCAGCTTAGCAGGACAGGGAAACTATGGCTACACCTTC. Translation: CASSLAGQGNYGYTF.

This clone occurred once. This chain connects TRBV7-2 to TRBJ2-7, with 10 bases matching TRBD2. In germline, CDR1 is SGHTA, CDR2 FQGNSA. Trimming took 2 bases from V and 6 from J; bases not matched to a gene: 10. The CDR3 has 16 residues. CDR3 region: CASSLRSGTSVGEQYF. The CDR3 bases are TGTGCCAGCAGCTTACGATCCGGGACTAGCGTTGGCGAGCAGTACTTC. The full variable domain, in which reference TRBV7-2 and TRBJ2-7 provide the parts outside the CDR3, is GAGVSQSPSNKVTEKGKDVELRCDPISGHTALYWYRQSLGQGLEFLIYFQGNSAPDKSGLPSDRFSAERTGGSVSTLTIQRTQQEDSAVYLCASSLRSGTSVGEQYFGPGTRLTVT.

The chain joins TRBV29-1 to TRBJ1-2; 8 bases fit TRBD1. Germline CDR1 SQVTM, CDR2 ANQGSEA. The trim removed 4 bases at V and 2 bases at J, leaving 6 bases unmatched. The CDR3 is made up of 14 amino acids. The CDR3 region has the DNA TGCAGCGTTGGATTAACAGGGGGGAACTATGGCTACACCTTC. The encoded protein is CSVGLTGGNYGYTF.

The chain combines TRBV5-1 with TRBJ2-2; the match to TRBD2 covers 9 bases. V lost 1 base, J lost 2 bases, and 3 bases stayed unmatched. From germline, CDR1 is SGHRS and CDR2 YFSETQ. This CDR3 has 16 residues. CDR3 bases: TGCGCCAGCAGCTTGCTAGCGGGGATAAACACCGGGGAGCTGTTTTTT. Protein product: CASSLLAGINTGELFF.

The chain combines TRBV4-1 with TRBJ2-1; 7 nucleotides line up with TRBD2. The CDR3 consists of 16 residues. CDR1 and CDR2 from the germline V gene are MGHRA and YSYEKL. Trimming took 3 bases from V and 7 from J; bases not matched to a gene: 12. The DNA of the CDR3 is TGCGCCAGCAGCCACCCCAGGGAGGGAGTCGGTAATGAGCAGTTCTTC. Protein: CASSHPREGVGNEQFF.

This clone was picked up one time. The CDR3, as DNA: TGTGCCACCCAAGCCGGCGGGGTCTCACTAAACCCGGGCTCCTACAATGAGCAGTTCTTC. Translated, it gives CATQAGGVSLNPGSYNEQFF. V gene TRBV24-1 combines with J gene TRBJ2-1; D possibly corresponds to TRBD2 (6 bases). The CDR3 consists of 20 residues. Germline CDR1 reads KGHDR; CDR2 reads SFDVKD. V gave up 9 bases and J gave up 0 bases, with 29 bases separating them.

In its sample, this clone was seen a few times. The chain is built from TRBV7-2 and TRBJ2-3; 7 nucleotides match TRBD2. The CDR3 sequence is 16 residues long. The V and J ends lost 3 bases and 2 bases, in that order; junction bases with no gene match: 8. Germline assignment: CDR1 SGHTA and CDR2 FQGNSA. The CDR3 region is CASSLYQAGNTDTQYF. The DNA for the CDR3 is TGTGCCAGCAGCTTGTATCAAGCGGGGAACACAGATACGCAGTATTTT. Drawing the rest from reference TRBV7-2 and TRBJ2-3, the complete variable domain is GAGVSQSPSNKVTEKGKDVELRCDPISGHTALYWYRQSLGQGLEFLIYFQGNSAPDKSGLPSDRFSAERTGGSVSTLTIQRTQQEDSAVYLCASSLYQAGNTDTQYFGPGTRLTVL.

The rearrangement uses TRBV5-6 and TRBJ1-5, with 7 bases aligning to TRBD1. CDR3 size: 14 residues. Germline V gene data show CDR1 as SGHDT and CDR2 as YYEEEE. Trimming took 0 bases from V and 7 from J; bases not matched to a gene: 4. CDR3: CASSLVTGDQPQHF. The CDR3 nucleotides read TGTGCCAGCAGCTTGGTCACAGGGGACCAGCCCCAGCATTTT.

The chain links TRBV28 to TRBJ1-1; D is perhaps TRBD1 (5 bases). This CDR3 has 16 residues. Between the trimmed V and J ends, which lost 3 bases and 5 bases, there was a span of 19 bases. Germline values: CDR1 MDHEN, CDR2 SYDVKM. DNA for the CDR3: TGTGCCAGCAGTTTTCTGACCGGACGGGGGAGAACTGAAGCTTTCTTT. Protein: CASSFLTGRGRTEAFF.

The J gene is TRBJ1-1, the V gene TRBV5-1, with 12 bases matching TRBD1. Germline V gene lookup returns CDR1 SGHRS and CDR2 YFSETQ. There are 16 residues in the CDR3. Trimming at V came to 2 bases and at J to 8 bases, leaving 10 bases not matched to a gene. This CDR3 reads CASSFSGQGAGGEAFF. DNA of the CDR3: TGCGCCAGCAGCTTTTCGGGACAGGGGGCCGGCGGGGAAGCTTTCTTT.

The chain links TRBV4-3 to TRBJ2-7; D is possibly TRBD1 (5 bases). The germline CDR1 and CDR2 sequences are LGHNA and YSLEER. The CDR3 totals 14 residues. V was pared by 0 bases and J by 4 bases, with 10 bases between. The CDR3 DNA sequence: TGCGCCAGCAGCCAAGATGCAAGGGGATACGAGCAGTACTTC. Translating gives CASSQDARGYEQYF.

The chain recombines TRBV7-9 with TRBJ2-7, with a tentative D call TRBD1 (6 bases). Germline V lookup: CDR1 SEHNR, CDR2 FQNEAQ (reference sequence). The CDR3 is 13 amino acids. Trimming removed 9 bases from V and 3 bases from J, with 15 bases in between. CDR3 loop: CASEGGRSYEQYF. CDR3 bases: TGTGCCAGTGAAGGGGGTCGGAGCTACGAGCAGTACTTC. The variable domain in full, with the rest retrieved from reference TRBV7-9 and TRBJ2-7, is DTGVSQNPRHKITKRGQNVTFRCDPISEHNRLYWYRQTLGQGPEFLTYFQNEAQLEKSRLLSDRFSAERPKGSFSTLEIQRTEQGDSAMYLCASEGGRSYEQYFGPGTRLTVT.